The rows below give T cell receptor beta chains drawn from one sample of a study of T cells in Graves' hyperthyroidism and ophthalmopathy. One entry per CDR3 protein, called by TCRdb with MiXCR from the multiplex PCR reads. The sample contains hundreds of thousands of distinct CDR3 sequences, 38% of which appear only once. Sequenced material: blood. The receptors originated from a young man with Graves' hyperthyroidism. CDR3s include the opening cysteine and the closing phenylalanine or tryptophan. The D gene is left open where the match is weak. Size is omitted from some rows. Given values are once, few, many or a class for expanded clones.

TRBV6-5	NA	many	TRBJ1-2	CASSQTLSYGYTF	TGTGCCAGCAGTCAGACTCTAAGCTATGGCTACACCTTC
TRBV6-4	NA	NA	TRBJ2-2	CASSDSAGELFF	TGTGCCAGCAGTGACTCAGCCGGGGAGCTGTTTTTT
TRBV29-1	NA	many	TRBJ2-2	CSAHLGHRNTGELFF	TGCAGCGCCCATCTAGGACATAGGAACACCGGGGAGCTGTTTTTT
TRBV2	NA	NA	TRBJ1-2	CASSQGGNLDYGYTF	TGCGCCAGCAGCCAAGGAGGGAATTTGGACTATGGCTACACCTTC
TRBV2	TRBD1	few	TRBJ2-5	CASSSDRDRGTETQYF	TGTGCCAGCAGTTCCGACCGGGACAGGGGGACGGAGACCCAGTACTTC
TRBV15	TRBD1	few	TRBJ1-1	CATSHPGQGRKNTEAFF	TGTGCCACCAGCCACCCGGGACAGGGAAGGAAAAACACTGAAGCTTTCTTT
TRBV12-3/TRBV12-4	NA	few	TRBJ1-2	CASSLVGALEAYTF	TGTGCCAGCAGCTTAGTAGGGGCCCTGGAAGCCTACACCTTC
TRBV12-5	NA	NA	TRBJ1-5	CASGFFNSNQPQHF	TGTGCTAGTGGCTTCTTTAATAGCAATCAGCCCCAGCATTTT
TRBV12-5	NA	NA	TRBJ2-5	CASGPSTGEGETQYF	TGTGCTAGTGGTCCCTCGACAGGGGAGGGAGAGACCCAGTACTTC
TRBV2	NA	NA	TRBJ2-5	CAGGAPETQYF	TGTGCCGGGGGGGCCCCAGAGACCCAGTACTTC
TRBV14	TRBD1	few	TRBJ1-2	CASSQDRGRLGYTF	TGTGCCAGCAGCCAAGACAGGGGGCGGCTTGGCTACACCTTC
TRBV7-2	NA	NA	TRBJ2-6	CASSLWSGGGSGASVLTF	TGTGCCAGCAGCTTATGGTCTGGCGGGGGCTCTGGGGCCAGCGTCCTGACTTTC
TRBV7-9	TRBD1	NA	TRBJ2-2	CASSFPGQGAPGELFF	TGTGCCAGCAGCTTTCCCGGACAGGGGGCGCCGGGGGAGCTGTTTTTT
TRBV2	TRBD1	NA	TRBJ1-2	CASSWDRDRYGYTF	TGTGCCAGCAGCTGGGACAGGGATCGCTATGGCTACACCTTC
TRBV15	TRBD1	many	TRBJ2-7	CATSRDQGATYEQYF	TGTGCCACCAGCAGAGATCAGGGGGCTACGTACGAGCAGTACTTC
TRBV13	TRBD2	few	TRBJ2-5	CASSLVRGTSGGAMETQYF	TGTGCCAGCAGCTTAGTTAGAGGAACTAGCGGGGGGGCCATGGAGACCCAGTACTTC
TRBV7-6	NA	many	TRBJ2-5	CASSLVPGQETQYF	TGTGCCAGCAGCTTAGTTCCGGGGCAAGAGACCCAGTACTTC
TRBV29-1	TRBD2	NA	TRBJ2-2	CSIREGSGATGELFF	TGCAGCATTCGTGAGGGTAGCGGGGCTACCGGGGAGCTGTTTTTT
TRBV12-3/TRBV12-4	NA	NA	TRBJ1-6	CASSLGGENSPLHF	TGTGCCAGCAGTTTAGGAGGGGAAAATTCACCCCTCCACTTT
TRBV5-8	TRBD2	few	TRBJ2-2	CASSLQAGHTGELFF	TGTGCCAGCAGCCTCCAAGCGGGACACACCGGGGAGCTGTTTTTT
TRBV10-3	TRBD2	NA	TRBJ2-7	CAMRTGLAGNEQYF	TGTGCCATGAGGACAGGCCTAGCGGGAAACGAGCAGTACTTC
TRBV13	NA	many	TRBJ1-2	CASSLGRGSDGYTF	TGTGCCAGCAGCTTAGGCCGGGGATCGGATGGCTACACCTTC
TRBV7-9	NA	many	TRBJ1-1	CASSSWVSANTEAFF	TGTGCCAGCAGCTCGTGGGTCAGCGCGAACACTGAAGCTTTCTTT
TRBV6-4	NA	few	TRBJ2-5	CASSPLHMRSGEETQYF	TGTGCCAGCAGTCCCCTCCATATGCGGTCTGGGGAAGAGACCCAGTACTTC
TRBV29-1	NA	many	TRBJ1-1	CSCVITEAFF	TGCAGCTGTGTAATCACTGAAGCTTTCTTT
TRBV7-2	TRBD2	NA	TRBJ2-7	CASSFTSGPSYEQYF	TGTGCCAGCAGCTTCACTAGCGGGCCCTCCTACGAGCAGTACTTC
TRBV5-4	NA	NA	TRBJ1-4	CASSRGDGREKLFF	TGTGCCAGCAGCCGAGGAGACGGACGCGAAAAACTGTTTTTT
TRBV7-2	TRBD2	NA	TRBJ2-7	CASSPSSGGFYEQYF	TGTGCCAGCAGCCCGTCTAGCGGGGGGTTCTACGAGCAGTACTTC
TRBV19	NA	few	TRBJ2-2	CASGRVATGELFF	TGTGCCAGTGGCAGGGTGGCCACCGGGGAGCTGTTTTTT
TRBV4-1	NA	NA	TRBJ1-5	CASKWGVTSNQPQHF	TGCGCCAGCAAATGGGGGGTGACGAGCAATCAGCCCCAGCATTTT
TRBV7-2	NA	NA	TRBJ2-7	CASSLVPPRGEQYF	TGTGCCAGCAGCTTAGTACCACCTCGGGGCGAGCAGTACTTC
TRBV20-1	TRBD1	few	TRBJ1-1	CSAIHRGRLTEAFF	TGCAGTGCGATTCACAGGGGGCGGCTTACTGAAGCTTTCTTT
TRBV7-8	TRBD2	once	TRBJ2-5	CASSGGGGAYQETQYF	TGTGCCAGCAGTGGCGGGGGAGGGGCCTACCAAGAGACCCAGTACTTC
TRBV6-1	TRBD2	NA	TRBJ2-1	CASILGGVGTYNEQFF	TGTGCCAGCATCCTCGGGGGGGTAGGTACCTACAATGAGCAGTTCTTC
TRBV15	NA	many	TRBJ2-5	CATLGDQETQYF	TGTGCCACCTTGGGGGACCAAGAGACCCAGTACTTC
TRBV9	TRBD1	NA	TRBJ2-2	CASSVEGQGGTGELFF	TGTGCCAGCAGCGTAGAGGGACAGGGTGGAACCGGGGAGCTGTTTTTT
TRBV10-3	TRBD1	NA	TRBJ1-2	CAISDRGREGYTF	TGTGCCATCAGTGACAGGGGGCGCGAGGGCTACACCTTC
TRBV13	NA	NA	TRBJ2-7	CASSYLGAYEQYF	TGTGCCAGCAGTTACTTGGGTGCTTACGAGCAGTACTTC
TRBV19	TRBD1	NA	TRBJ1-5	CASSPGQGTYEHF	TGTGCCAGTAGTCCTGGACAGGGGACCTACGAGCATTTT
TRBV11-2	NA	few	TRBJ1-1	CASSLVSEGEAFF	TGTGCCAGCAGCTTAGTGAGTGAAGGTGAAGCTTTCTTT
TRBV2	TRBD1	many	TRBJ2-7	CASTWDRGFGEQYF	TGTGCCAGCACGTGGGACAGGGGGTTTGGCGAGCAGTACTTC
TRBV4-1	TRBD1	NA	TRBJ1-5	CASSPDGDRGNQPQHF	TGCGCCAGCAGCCCAGACGGAGACAGGGGAAATCAGCCCCAGCATTTT
TRBV11-2	NA	many	TRBJ2-5	CASSLEQLTQETQYF	TGTGCCAGCAGCTTAGAGCAGCTTACCCAAGAGACCCAGTACTTC
TRBV7-9	TRBD1	NA	TRBJ2-5	CASSFQDREETQYF	TGTGCCAGCAGCTTTCAGGACAGGGAAGAGACCCAGTACTTC
TRBV9	TRBD2	NA	TRBJ2-7	CASSASGGLEGVEQYF	TGTGCCAGCAGCGCCTCCGGAGGACTAGAGGGAGTTGAGCAGTACTTC
TRBV10-3	NA	NA	TRBJ1-5	CATIPGPQGSNQPQHF	TGTGCCACCATACCAGGGCCCCAGGGAAGCAATCAGCCCCAGCATTTT
TRBV29-1	NA	many	TRBJ1-4	CSVGETFGTNEKLFF	TGCAGCGTTGGGGAGACATTTGGCACTAATGAAAAACTGTTTTTT
TRBV7-6	NA	NA	TRBJ2-2	CASSPPGLNTGELFF	TGTGCCAGCAGCCCTCCGGGACTTAACACCGGGGAGCTGTTTTTT
TRBV7-2	TRBD1	many	TRBJ1-5	CASSTGGQGQPQHF	TGTGCCAGCAGCACAGGGGGCCAGGGACAGCCCCAGCATTTT
TRBV5-1	NA	NA	TRBJ1-5	CASSLRDKGQPQHF	TGCGCCAGCAGCTTGAGGGACAAGGGGCAGCCCCAGCATTTT
TRBV29-1	TRBD2	few	TRBJ2-5	CSVGGTSGSRGETQYF	TGCAGCGTTGGGGGGACTAGCGGGAGTCGGGGGGAGACCCAGTACTTC
TRBV10-3	NA	once	TRBJ1-1	CAIRFGNTEAFF	TGTGCCATAAGATTTGGGAACACTGAAGCTTTCTTT
TRBV20-1	TRBD2	NA	TRBJ2-2	CSAKIGLAGGRGTGELFF	TGCAGTGCTAAGATTGGACTAGCGGGGGGCCGGGGCACCGGGGAGCTGTTTTTT
TRBV7-2	TRBD1	few	TRBJ2-5	CASSRTGGLWETQYF	TGTGCCAGCAGTCGGACAGGGGGCTTGTGGGAGACCCAGTACTTC